Listed here are 16 T cell receptor beta chains from one sample, sequenced in a study of tumor-infiltrating lymphocytes in oesophageal squamous cell carcinoma. TCRdb used MiXCR to reprocess the PCR reads, holding one entry per CDR3 protein. The sample includes around 21,000 distinct CDR3 sequences, over 40% of them seen just once. Sequencing was done on a sample of normal esophageal tissue next to the tumor. The source is a male donor with esophageal squamous cell carcinoma.

By frequency in the sample, this clonotype is large. This chain connects TRBV7-9 to TRBJ2-5; TRBD2 matches 8 bases. This CDR3 contains 16 residues. Unmatched junction bases numbered 13, after V lost 5 bases and J lost 5 bases. Germline V CDR1 and CDR2: SEHNR, FQNEAQ (reference sequence). The CDR3 region has the DNA TGTGCCAGCAGCCCTCGGGGTAGCGGGACTTGGGAGACCCAGTACTTC. Translated, it gives CASSPRGSGTWETQYF.

The chain employs TRBV7-9 and TRBJ1-2; perhaps TRBD1 as D (5 bases). Germline lookup yields CDR1 SEHNR and CDR2 FQNEAQ (reference sequence). The CDR3 loop spans 15 amino acids. Trimming pared 4 bases from V and 4 bases from J, leaving 16 bases between. The CDR3 DNA is TGTGCCAGCAGCTCTGCGGGGGGGACTGGCTATGGCTACACCTTC. Translation gives CASSSAGGTGYGYTF.

There are a few counts of this clonotype. V gene TRBV28 combines with J gene TRBJ2-7; D might be TRBD1 (5 bases). The V gene's germline CDR1 is MDHEN and CDR2 SYDVKM. The CDR3 runs to 13 residues. The V and J ends lost 8 bases and 2 bases respectively, with 13 bases between them. For the CDR3, the DNA is TGTGCCAGCGGTGGGGCCACCACCTACGAGCAGTACTTC. Residues: CASGGATTYEQYF.

V and J are TRBV7-2 and TRBJ2-5; weak D call: TRBD2 (6 bases). The J call may be wrong; the DNA end is better matched by TRBJ2-1. There are 16 residues in the CDR3. Germline CDR1 reads SGHTA; CDR2 reads FQGNSA. The CDR3 nucleotides are TGTGCCAGCAGCCCTCGGGGTAGCGGACCAGGCGATGAGCAGTTCTTC. As protein: CASSPRGSGPGDEQFF.

In this sample, this clonotype turned up many times. The genes are TRBV5-6 and TRBJ2-1, with D uncertain. The germline CDR1 and CDR2 sequences are SGHDT and YYEEEE. The V end lost 1 base, the J end lost 2 bases, and 10 bases lay between the germline ends. The length of the CDR3 is 15 residues. CDR3 DNA: TGTGCCAGCAGCTTGTTCCAGCAGGCCTACAATGAGCAGTTCTTC. As protein: CASSLFQQAYNEQFF.

The chain is built from TRBV12-3 or TRBV12-4 and TRBJ2-1; D perhaps matches TRBD2 (6 bases). The J call may be wrong; the DNA end is better matched by TRBJ2-5. There are 14 residues in the CDR3. DNA of the CDR3: TGTGCCAGCAGTTTCCGAGGGGAGGAGGAGACCCAGTACTTC. Encoded protein: CASSFRGEEETQYF.

This clonotype came up a few times. V usage is TRBV12-3 or TRBV12-4 and J usage is TRBJ2-6, with 11 bases identical to TRBD1. This CDR3 has 16 amino acids. The ends lost 10 bases at V and 0 bases at J; junction bases unmatched: 5. CDR3 sequence: CATSGTGGSGANVLTF. The DNA of the CDR3 is TGTGCCACCTCCGGGACAGGGGGCTCTGGGGCCAACGTCCTGACTTTC.

This clonotype has just a few counts. V is TRBV11-3 and J is TRBJ2-3, with D uncertain. Germline V CDR1 and CDR2: SGHNT, YENEEA. The CDR3 loop spans 11 amino acids. V was cut by 2 bases and J by 3 bases, with 0 bases left in between. The DNA of the CDR3 is TGTGCCAGCAGCTTAACAGATACGCAGTATTTT. This translates into CASSLTDTQYF.

V and J are TRBV10-3 and TRBJ1-1; D remains ambiguous. V gave up 4 bases and J gave up 1 base, with 7 bases separating them. This CDR3 contains 13 residues. Germline V gene data show CDR1 as ENHRY and CDR2 as SYGVKD. The chain's CDR3 is CAISGRENTEAFF. The CDR3 DNA reads TGTGCCATCAGTGGCAGAGAGAACACTGAAGCTTTCTTT.

This clonotype was detected a few times. V gene TRBV7-8 combines with J gene TRBJ2-3; D is unclear. The germline V gene has CDR1 SGHVS and CDR2 FQNEAQ. CDR3 length: 14 amino acids. The V and J ends lost 2 bases and 4 bases respectively, with 10 bases between them. The CDR3 is CASSLRTPADTQYF. The DNA of the CDR3 is TGTGCCAGCAGCTTAAGAACCCCCGCAGATACGCAGTATTTT.

This chain joins TRBV27 and TRBJ2-7; 9 bases map to TRBD1. The CDR3 loop spans 15 amino acids. Unmatched junction bases numbered 14, after V lost 7 bases and J lost 7 bases. Germline CDR1 and CDR2: MNHEY and SMNVEV (reference sequence). CDR3 region: CASINRGLYYNEQYF. The DNA of the CDR3 is TGTGCCAGCATCAACAGGGGGCTCTACTACAATGAGCAGTACTTC.

The chain combines TRBV7-9 with TRBJ2-6; D call uncertain. CDR3 size: 15 residues. The V and J ends lost 1 base and 0 bases respectively, with 4 bases between them. Germline V gene data show CDR1 as SEHNR and CDR2 as FQNEAQ (reference sequence). The CDR3 is CASSLGHSGANVLTF. CDR3 in DNA: TGTGCCAGCAGCTTAGGCCACTCTGGGGCCAACGTCCTGACTTTC. The full variable domain, with the rest looked up from reference TRBV7-9 and TRBJ2-6, is DTGVSQNPRHKITKRGQNVTFRCDPISEHNRLYWYRQTLGQGPEFLTYFQNEAQLEKSRLLSDRFSAERPKGSFSTLEIQRTEQGDSAMYLCASSLGHSGANVLTFGAGSRLTVL.

This clonotype occurred many times. The CDR3 sequence: CASSFPGGLPDTQYF. The CDR3 DNA sequence: TGTGCCAGCAGTTTCCCTGGGGGCTTGCCAGATACGCAGTATTTT. This sequence joins TRBV27 and TRBJ2-3, with D possibly TRBD1 on 6 matching bases. CDR1 and CDR2 (germline): MNHEY, SMNVEV (reference sequence). Trimming removed 3 bases from V and 4 bases from J, with 14 bases in between. The CDR3 is 15 residues long.

This clonotype was detected a few times. This chain joins TRBV2 and TRBJ2-1; 16 bases are shared with TRBD2. This CDR3 has 17 residues. The germline V gene encodes CDR1 SNHLY and CDR2 FYNNEI. With 7 bases clipped from V and 1 base from J, the junction kept 4 bases outside the gene matches. CDR3 protein: CASTRGLAGGSYNEQFF. The CDR3 DNA sequence: TGTGCCAGCACACGGGGACTAGCGGGAGGGTCCTACAATGAGCAGTTCTTC.

This clonotype was seen many times. The chain couples TRBV4-1 to TRBJ2-7; D might be TRBD2 (6 bases). The germline V and J ends were trimmed by 2 bases and 3 bases, with 11 bases remaining between them. The CDR3 length is 14 residues. CDR1 and CDR2 (germline): MGHRA, YSYEKL. The CDR3 sequence is CASSQRGGGYEQYF. The CDR3 DNA follows: TGCGCCAGCAGCCAAAGGGGAGGTGGCTACGAGCAGTACTTC.

This chain uses TRBV10-3 with TRBJ2-4, with 13 positions matching TRBD2. Judging by the DNA end, TRBJ2-1 fits better; the J call may be wrong. Looked up from germline, CDR1 is ENHRY and CDR2 is SYGVKD. The CDR3 sequence is 16 residues long. The CDR3 reads CAISPPGLAGYNEQFF. The CDR3 nucleotides are TGTGCCATCAGCCCACCGGGACTAGCGGGATACAATGAGCAGTTCTTC.